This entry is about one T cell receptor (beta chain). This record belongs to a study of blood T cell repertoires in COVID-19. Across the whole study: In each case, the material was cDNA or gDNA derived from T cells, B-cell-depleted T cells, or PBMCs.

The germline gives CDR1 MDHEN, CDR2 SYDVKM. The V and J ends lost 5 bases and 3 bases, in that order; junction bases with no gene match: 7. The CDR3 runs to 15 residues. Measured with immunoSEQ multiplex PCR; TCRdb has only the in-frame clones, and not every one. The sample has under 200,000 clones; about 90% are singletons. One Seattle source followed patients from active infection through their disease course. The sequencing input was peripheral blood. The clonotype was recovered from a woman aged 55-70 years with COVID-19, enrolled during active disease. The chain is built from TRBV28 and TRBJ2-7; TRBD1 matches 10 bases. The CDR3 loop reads CASSGSGTGDYEQYF. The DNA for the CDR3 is TGTGCCAGCAGTGGCTCCGGGACAGGGGACTACGAGCAGTACTTC. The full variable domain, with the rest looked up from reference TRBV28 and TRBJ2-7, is DVKVTQSSRYLVKRTGEKVFLECVQDMDHENMFWYRQDPGLGLRLIYFSYDVKMKEKGDIPEGYSVSREKKERFSLILESASTNQTSMYLCASSGSGTGDYEQYFGPGTRLTVT.